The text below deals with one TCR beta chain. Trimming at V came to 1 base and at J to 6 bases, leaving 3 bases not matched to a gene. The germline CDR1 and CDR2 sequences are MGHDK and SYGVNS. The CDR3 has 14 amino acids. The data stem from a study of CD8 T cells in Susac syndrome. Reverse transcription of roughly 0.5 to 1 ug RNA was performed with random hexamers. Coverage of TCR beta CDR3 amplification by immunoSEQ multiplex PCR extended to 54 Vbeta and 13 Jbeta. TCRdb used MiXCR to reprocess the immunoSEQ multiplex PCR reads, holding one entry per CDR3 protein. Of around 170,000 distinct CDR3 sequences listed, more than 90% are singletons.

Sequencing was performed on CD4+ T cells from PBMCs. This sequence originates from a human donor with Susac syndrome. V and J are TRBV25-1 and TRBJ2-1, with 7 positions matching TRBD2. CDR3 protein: CASSESGTTNEQFF. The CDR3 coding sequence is TGTGCCAGCAGTGAATCTGGGACTACCAATGAGCAGTTCTTC.